The clone carrying this TCR beta chain appeared a single time. The length of the CDR3 is 14 residues. CDR1 is LGHNA and CDR2 is YSLEER in the germline V gene. Trimming cost V 6 bases and J 0 bases, with 9 bases left between them. Participant-given clinical history determined each cohort assignment. The table came from immunoSEQ multiplex PCR; TCRdb's copy has only in-frame clones and leaves some out. The repertoire holds some 160,000 clones, with approximately 81% as singletons. This sample is drawn from a study of blood T cell repertoires in COVID-19. Study at large: There were acute and convalescent COVID-19 samples, and they came from the United States, Italy and Spain. In each case, the material was cDNA or gDNA derived from T cells, B-cell-depleted T cells, or PBMCs.

The chain links TRBV4-3 to TRBJ2-1; possible D gene TRBD2, 6 bases. This TCR came from a woman aged 45-65 years who had recovered from COVID-19. Sequencing was done on a sample of PBMCs or T cells enriched from blood (not recorded which). Here the CDR3 reads CASRRTTSYNEQFF. For the CDR3, the DNA is TGCGCCAGCAGGAGGACTACCTCCTACAATGAGCAGTTCTTC.